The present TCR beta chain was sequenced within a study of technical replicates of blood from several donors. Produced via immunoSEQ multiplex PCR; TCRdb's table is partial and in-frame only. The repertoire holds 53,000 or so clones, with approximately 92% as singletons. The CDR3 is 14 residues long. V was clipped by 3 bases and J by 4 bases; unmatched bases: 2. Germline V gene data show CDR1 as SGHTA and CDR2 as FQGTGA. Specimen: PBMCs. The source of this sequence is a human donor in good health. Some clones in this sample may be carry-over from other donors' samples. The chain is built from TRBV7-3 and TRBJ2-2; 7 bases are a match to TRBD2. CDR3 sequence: CASSFGTITGELFF. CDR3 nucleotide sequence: TGTGCCAGCAGCTTCGGGACTATCACCGGGGAGCTGTTTTTT.